The 8 T cell receptor beta chains given below trace back to one sample, sequenced in a study of T cell responses to AZD1222 COVID-19 vaccine. Sequenced by immunoSEQ multiplex PCR; TCRdb stores in-frame clones only, minus some. In the table there are around 71,000 clones, roughly 85% of which are singletons. Sequences were derived from peripheral blood, sampled on day 0 of AZD1222 vaccination. All receptors derive from an adult in good health.

The chain combines TRBV2 with TRBJ2-7; perhaps D is TRBD1 or TRBD2 (6 bases each). CDR1 SNHLY and CDR2 FYNNEI come from the germline V gene. V was trimmed by 6 bases and J by 0 bases, leaving 21 bases between them. The CDR3 contains 17 residues. The CDR3 loop reads CASSSPTGGLSSYEQYF. As DNA, the CDR3 is TGTGCCAGCAGCTCACCCACTGGGGGGCTAAGCTCCTACGAGCAGTACTTC.

On this clone: Other DNA sequences from this sample encode an identical CDR3 as well. The chain recombines TRBV18 with TRBJ1-1; unclear D gene. The CDR3 runs 14 residues. CDR1 KGHSH and CDR2 LQKENI come from the germline V gene. V was pared by 6 bases and J by 1 base, with 12 bases between. The CDR3 nucleotides are TGTGCCAGCTCTCCAGGCCCAGCGAACACTGAAGCTTTCTTT. This translates into CASSPGPANTEAFF.

The chain links TRBV4-2 to TRBJ1-3; tentatively, D is TRBD1 (5 bases). The CDR3 is made up of 16 amino acids. V dropped 0 bases and J dropped 3 bases, with 12 bases sitting between them. Germline V gene lookup returns CDR1 LGHNA and CDR2 YNFKEQ. The CDR3 loop is CASSQDLGVSGNTIYF. The CDR3 region has the DNA TGTGCCAGCAGCCAAGACCTAGGGGTTAGTGGAAACACCATATATTTT.

Note on this clone: Other DNA sequences from this sample encode an identical CDR3 as well. CDR3 sequence (DNA): TGTGCCAGTAGCACTCAGGGTCTCTATGGCTACACCTTC. It is translated as CASSTQGLYGYTF. This chain links TRBV19 with TRBJ1-2, with TRBD1 as a possible D gene (5 bases). V was trimmed by 6 bases and J by 4 bases, leaving 12 bases between them. Per the germline V gene, CDR1 is LNHDA and CDR2 is SQIVND (reference sequence). The CDR3 is 13 amino acids.

The CDR3 nucleotides are TGTGCCAGTAGTATAGATCTTCAGGGTTACCGCAATCAGCCCCAGCATTTT. Residues: CASSIDLQGYRNQPQHF. The chain has TRBV19 and TRBJ1-5, with a possible D match to TRBD1 (5 bases). Trimming cost V 0 bases and J 2 bases, with 14 bases left between them. The germline V gene encodes CDR1 LNHDA and CDR2 SQIVND (reference sequence). CDR3 length: 17 residues.

This clone was seen more than once but under ten times. The chain employs TRBV18 and TRBJ2-5, with D possibly being TRBD2 (5 bases). The germline V gene has CDR1 KGHSH and CDR2 LQKENI. V was clipped by 0 bases and J by 5 bases, with 19 bases between them. The CDR3 spans 17 residues. The CDR3 bases are TGTGCCAGCTCACCACCGGGGTTGGGAGCAAGTAGGGAGACCCAGTACTTC. This encodes CASSPPGLGASRETQYF.

This clone was picked up a small number of times. This chain uses TRBV29-1 with TRBJ2-1; 16 bases map to TRBD2. The CDR3 spans 15 residues. CDR1 is SQVTM, CDR2 ANQGSEA, per germline. The CDR3 loop is CSIAGTSGGAHEQFF. CDR3 coding DNA: TGCAGTATAGCCGGGACTAGCGGGGGGGCCCATGAGCAGTTCTTC.

The gene calls are TRBV2 and TRBJ1-1; 7 bases are shared with TRBD1. Per germline, CDR1 SNHLY and CDR2 FYNNEI. The CDR3 runs to 14 residues. The V gene end was trimmed by 7 bases and the J gene end by 2 bases; junction bases not matched to a gene: 7. CDR3 sequence reads: CASTRTGANTEAFF. The DNA for the CDR3 is TGTGCCAGCACCAGAACAGGGGCAAACACTGAAGCTTTCTTT. Together with reference TRBV2 and TRBJ1-1, the CDR3 gives the full variable domain: EPEVTQTPSHQVTQMGQEVILRCVPISNHLYFYWYRQILGQKVEFLVSFYNNEISEKSEIFDDQFSVERPDGSNFTLKIRSTKLEDSAMYFCASTRTGANTEAFFGQGTRLTVV.